These 28 T cell receptor beta chains originate from one sample sequenced in a study of T cells after yellow fever vaccination. Each CDR3 protein is one row after TCRdb ran MiXCR on the 5' RACE reads. This sample yields about 260,000 distinct CDR3 sequences, of which 3.6% are seen a single time; 15% to 20% belongs to the top ten. Sequenced here: PBMCs, sampled 15 days after the yellow fever booster vaccination. The receptors shown here come from a man aged 18 to 29 who received the YFV17D yellow fever vaccine.

The rearrangement joins TRBV20-1 to TRBJ1-2; D perhaps matches TRBD1 (6 bases). CDR3 length: 15 residues. V was cut by 0 bases and J by 5 bases, with 16 bases left in between. Germline values: CDR1 DFQATT, CDR2 SNEGSKA (reference sequence). The CDR3 spells CSARDFVGGGYGYTF. The CDR3 DNA sequence: TGCAGTGCTAGAGATTTTGTTGGAGGGGGGTATGGCTACACCTTC.

Many counts were recorded for this clonotype. CDR3: CASSPLVLASGDEQFF. The CDR3 DNA sequence: TGTGCCAGCTCACCACTGGTACTAGCGTCCGGGGACGAGCAGTTCTTC. The chain uses TRBV18 and TRBJ2-1, with TRBD2 matching 7 bases. CDR3 length equals 16 residues. V lost 1 base and J lost 10; bases outside the gene matches: 13. Germline V CDR1 and CDR2: KGHSH, LQKENI.

This clonotype appeared many times. The chain has TRBV4-3 and TRBJ2-3; the match to TRBD2 covers 13 bases. The length of the CDR3 is 16 residues. The germline CDR1 and CDR2 sequences are LGHNA and YSLEER. J gave up 5 bases and V 2 bases, and 4 bases lay outside the gene matches. The CDR3 here is CASSQPGLAGEDTQYF. CDR3 DNA sequence: TGCGCCAGCAGCCAACCAGGACTAGCGGGGGAAGATACGCAGTATTTT.

This clonotype occurred many times. The chain carries TRBV9 and TRBJ2-7, with D tentatively TRBD2 (6 bases). Trimming took off 0 bases at V and 7 bases at J, with 17 bases between the two ends. This CDR3 region has 15 residues. Looked up from germline, CDR1 is SGDLS and CDR2 is YYNGEE. The CDR3 DNA reads as TGTGCCAGCAGCGTAGACGGGACTCCTATACGGGAGCAGTACTTC. Its protein product is CASSVDGTPIREQYF. Together with reference TRBV9 and TRBJ2-7, the CDR3 gives the full variable domain: DSGVTQTPKHLITATGQRVTLRCSPRSGDLSVYWYQQSLDQGLQFLIQYYNGEERAKGNILERFSAQQFPDLHSELNLSSLELGDSALYFCASSVDGTPIREQYFGPGTRLTVT.

This clonotype occurred many times. The V and J genes are TRBV5-4 and TRBJ2-2, with TRBD1 matching over 9 bases. The CDR3 has 17 amino acids. Germline V gives CDR1 SGHNT, CDR2 YYREEE (reference sequence). J gave up 0 bases and V 8 bases, and 11 bases lay outside the gene matches. The CDR3 protein is CASRSPGQGSNTGELFF. The CDR3 DNA reads as TGTGCCAGTAGATCCCCGGGACAGGGCTCGAACACCGGGGAGCTGTTTTTT.

This clonotype was seen ten or more times. This chain connects TRBV25-1 to TRBJ1-4, with D uncertain. Per germline, CDR1 MGHDK and CDR2 SYGVNS. The CDR3 consists of 12 residues. V lost 3 bases to trimming and J lost 2 bases, with 1 base between them. CDR3 loop: CASSDTNEKLFF. CDR3 DNA: TGTGCCAGCAGTGACACTAATGAAAAACTGTTTTTT.

This clonotype has a count of ten or more. CDR3 in DNA: TGCGCCAGCAGCTGGGACAGGGGGGAGGCCACTGAAGCTTTCTTT. It yields the protein CASSWDRGEATEAFF. This chain uses TRBV5-1 with TRBJ1-1; 11 nucleotides line up with TRBD1. The trim removed 3 bases at V and 4 bases at J, leaving 5 bases unmatched. CDR3 length: 15 residues. Germline-derived CDR1 and CDR2 are SGHRS and YFSETQ.

This clonotype occurred many times. The chain has TRBV13 and TRBJ2-3, with TRBD1 as a possible D gene (5 bases). V lost 5 bases and J lost 0, with 9 bases in between. The CDR3 extends over 14 amino acids. Germline V CDR1 and CDR2: PRHDT, FYEKMQ (reference sequence). The CDR3 loop reads CASSARESTDTQYF. CDR3 DNA: TGTGCCAGCAGCGCCAGGGAAAGCACAGATACGCAGTATTTT.

This clonotype was seen repeatedly, ten times or more. The rearrangement uses TRBV5-6 and TRBJ2-7; D gene ambiguous. This CDR3 has 12 amino acids. Germline CDR1 SGHDT, CDR2 YYEEEE. V shed 1 base and J shed 4 bases, with 6 bases lying between them. The CDR3 loop is CASSLLGYEQYV. The CDR3 coding sequence is TGTGCCAGCAGCTTGCTGGGATACGAGCAGTACGTC.

This clonotype was recorded at least ten times. The chain combines TRBV29-1 with TRBJ1-1; no clear D. Germline V CDR1 and CDR2: SQVTM, ANQGSEA. The CDR3 consists of 13 residues. The germline V and J ends were trimmed by 6 bases and 1 base, with 12 bases remaining between them. The CDR3 loop reads CSVRRVENTEAFF. CDR3 nucleotide sequence: TGCAGCGTCAGACGGGTCGAGAACACTGAAGCTTTCTTT. The full variable domain, rest sourced from reference TRBV29-1 and TRBJ1-1, is SAVISQKPSRDICQRGTSLTIQCQVDSQVTMMFWYRQQPGQSLTLIATANQGSEATYESGFVIDKFPISRPNLTFSTLTVSNMSPEDSSIYLCSVRRVENTEAFFGQGTRLTVV.

This clonotype was observed many times. The chain carries TRBV20-1 and TRBJ2-1; the D gene is possibly TRBD2 (6 bases). The CDR3 extends over 15 amino acids. V was shortened by 5 bases and J by 5 bases, with 19 bases between the two germline ends. CDR1 and CDR2 from the germline V gene are DFQATT and SNEGSKA (reference sequence). The CDR3 here is CSAQNGGRRNNEQFF. CDR3 DNA sequence: TGCAGTGCTCAAAACGGGGGACGGAGAAACAATGAGCAGTTCTTC.

At least ten counts were recorded for this clonotype. The chain is built from TRBV27 and TRBJ2-3; 7 bases are shared with TRBD2. CDR1 is MNHEY, CDR2 SMNVEV, per germline (reference sequence). The junction had 4 bases not matched to a gene; V was cut back by 2 bases and J by 2 bases. This CDR3 is built from 15 residues. For the CDR3, the DNA is TGTGCCAGCAGTTTAAGTCGGGACTACACAGATACGCAGTATTTT. Translation: CASSLSRDYTDTQYF.

This clonotype was seen at least ten times. V gene TRBV5-5 combines with J gene TRBJ1-2, with 7 bases identical to TRBD1. Looked up from germline, CDR1 is SGHKS and CDR2 is YYEKEE (reference sequence). V lost 3 bases, J lost 3 bases, and 8 bases stayed unmatched. There are 15 residues in the CDR3. DNA for the CDR3: TGTGCCAGCAGCTATCAGGGGGGGCGCGACTATGGCTACACCTTC. Translating it yields CASSYQGGRDYGYTF.

This clonotype showed up many times. The chain couples TRBV6-5 to TRBJ1-2; D possibly corresponds to TRBD1 (6 bases). Per germline, CDR1 MNHEY and CDR2 SVGAGI. The CDR3 is made up of 13 amino acids. With 5 bases removed from V and 5 bases from J, the gap between germline ends came to 12 bases. The CDR3 loop reads CASSARGQYGYTF. As DNA, the CDR3 is TGTGCCAGCAGTGCCCGCGGACAGTATGGCTACACCTTC.

This clonotype occurred many times. The chain recombines TRBV7-9 with TRBJ2-1, with 11 bases matching TRBD2. J was trimmed by 3 bases and V by 3 bases; bases with no gene match: 10. The CDR3 runs 18 residues. CDR1 is SEHNR and CDR2 is FQNEAQ in the germline V gene (reference sequence). CDR3 coding DNA: TGTGCCAGCAGCTTGCCCCTCCGACTAGCGGGGAACTACAATGAGCAGTTCTTC. Translation gives CASSLPLRLAGNYNEQFF. The full variable domain, its missing parts supplied by reference TRBV7-9 and TRBJ2-1, is DTGVSQNPRHKITKRGQNVTFRCDPISEHNRLYWYRQTLGQGPEFLTYFQNEAQLEKSRLLSDRFSAERPKGSFSTLEIQRTEQGDSAMYLCASSLPLRLAGNYNEQFFGPGTRLTVL.

This clonotype was picked up many times. The V call is TRBV6-1, the J call TRBJ1-2; unclear D gene. CDR1 MNHNS and CDR2 SASEGT come from the germline V gene. Between the trimmed V and J ends, which lost 6 bases and 2 bases, there was a span of 13 bases. The CDR3 consists of 14 residues. The CDR3 reads CASSAGFGNYGYTF. The DNA of the CDR3 is TGTGCCAGCAGCGCAGGATTTGGGAACTATGGCTACACCTTC.

This clonotype was recorded many times. The chain links TRBV7-3 to TRBJ2-1, with D tentatively TRBD1 (5 bases). The V gene lost 4 bases and the J gene lost 7 bases, with 17 bases spanning the gap. Germline values: CDR1 SGHTA, CDR2 FQGTGA. CDR3 length equals 15 residues. As DNA, the CDR3 is TGTGCCAGCAGCTCACGCCCGGGCAGGGTAAATGAGCAGTTCTTC. Translation: CASSSRPGRVNEQFF.

This clonotype was seen only a few times. The J gene is TRBJ1-1, the V gene TRBV2; TRBD1 matches 8 bases. The V segment lost 8 bases and the J segment 11 bases; nucleotides outside the gene matches: 7. This CDR3 is 11 amino acids long. The germline V gene has CDR1 SNHLY and CDR2 FYNNEI. The CDR3 coding sequence is TGTGCCAGCCGTCAGGGGGCGAGCGCTTTCTTT. It yields the protein CASRQGASAFF. The variable domain in full, completed from reference TRBV2 and TRBJ1-1, reads EPEVTQTPSHQVTQMGQEVILRCVPISNHLYFYWYRQILGQKVEFLVSFYNNEISEKSEIFDDQFSVERPDGSNFTLKIRSTKLEDSAMYFCASRQGASAFFGQGTRLTVV.

This clonotype was seen many times. The chain combines TRBV21-1 with TRBJ1-5. TRBV21-1 is reported as a pseudogene. The CDR3 is made up of 16 amino acids. CDR3: CASSNSREDYNQPQHF. The CDR3 nucleotides are TGTGCCAGCAGCAACAGCAGGGAGGACTACAATCAGCCCCAGCATTTT.

This clonotype was seen at least ten times. The rearrangement links TRBV4-3 to TRBJ1-6; D is perhaps TRBD1 (5 bases). V lost 3 bases and J 9 bases, leaving 21 bases between the germline ends. Germline lookup yields CDR1 LGHNA and CDR2 YSLEER. The CDR3 is made up of 17 amino acids. CDR3 protein: CASSHHPKAGSGSPLHF. CDR3 nucleotides: TGCGCCAGCAGCCACCACCCAAAGGCAGGGTCCGGTTCACCCCTCCACTTT.

This clonotype was counted at least ten times. This chain connects TRBV7-8 to TRBJ2-2; 10 positions agree with TRBD1. Germline lookup yields CDR1 SGHVS and CDR2 FQNEAQ. The CDR3 extends over 15 amino acids. V gave up 6 bases and J gave up 6 bases; unmatched junction bases: 7. The CDR3: CASRGTGDYPGELFF. In DNA, the CDR3 is TGTGCCAGCAGAGGGACAGGGGATTATCCCGGGGAGCTGTTTTTT.

This clonotype has ten or more counts. V and J are TRBV5-4 and TRBJ1-2; D perhaps matches TRBD1 (5 bases). The CDR3 length is 13 residues. The V gene's germline CDR1 is SGHNT and CDR2 YYREEE (reference sequence). V lost 4 bases and J 4 bases, leaving 11 bases between the germline ends. Written as DNA, the CDR3 is TGTGCCAGCAGCACCGACAGCCTCTATGGCTACACCTTC. Its protein product is CASSTDSLYGYTF. The full variable domain, in which reference TRBV5-4 and TRBJ1-2 provide the parts outside the CDR3, is ETGVTQSPTHLIKTRGQQVTLRCSSQSGHNTVSWYQQALGQGPQFIFQYYREEENGRGNFPPRFSGLQFPNYSSELNVNALELDDSALYLCASSTDSLYGYTFGSGTRLTVV.

This clonotype occurred many times. CDR3 sequence: CASSLGGWVPGYQETQYF. Here the CDR3 DNA reads TGTGCCAGCAGCTTAGGGGGCTGGGTGCCCGGGTATCAAGAGACCCAGTACTTC. The V gene is TRBV11-2, the J gene TRBJ2-5; D may be TRBD1 (5 bases). This CDR3 spans 18 amino acids. V lost 1 base to trimming and J lost 2 bases, with 20 bases between them. CDR1 SGHAT and CDR2 FQNNGV come from the germline V gene.

There are many counts of this clonotype. The rearrangement links TRBV5-6 to TRBJ2-3, with D perhaps being TRBD1 or TRBD2 (5 bases each). The CDR3 runs to 15 residues. V lost 1 base, J lost 5 bases, and 14 bases lay in between. The germline V gene encodes CDR1 SGHDT and CDR2 YYEEEE. CDR3: CASSLSWGSRDTQYF. The CDR3 DNA sequence: TGTGCCAGCAGCTTGTCGTGGGGGTCAAGAGATACGCAGTATTTT.

There are many counts of this clonotype. The chain couples TRBV5-6 to TRBJ2-3; no reliable D call. Germline CDR1 reads SGHDT; CDR2 reads YYEEEE. With 7 bases removed from V and 4 bases from J, the gap between germline ends came to 16 bases. The CDR3 sequence is 14 residues long. The CDR3 sequence: CASSARVVADTQYF. The CDR3 DNA reads as TGTGCCAGCTCTGCAAGGGTAGTCGCAGATACGCAGTATTTT.

This clonotype was observed at least ten times. The genes are TRBV4-3 and TRBJ2-1, with 7 bases identical to TRBD1. CDR1 LGHNA and CDR2 YSLEER come from the germline V gene. The CDR3 totals 17 residues. The junction had 6 bases not matched to a gene; V was cut back by 0 bases and J by 1 base. CDR3 DNA: TGCGCCAGCAGCCAAGACCCCCAGGGGGTTTCCTACAATGAGCAGTTCTTC. It specifies CASSQDPQGVSYNEQFF.

This clonotype was counted at least ten times. The V call is TRBV12-3 or TRBV12-4, the J call TRBJ1-1; TRBD1 might be the D (6 bases). V was shortened by 6 bases and J by 4 bases, with 12 bases between the two germline ends. This CDR3 contains 13 residues. The CDR3 sequence: CASSNLGGTEAFF. The CDR3 nucleotides read TGTGCCAGCAGCAACCTAGGGGGCACTGAAGCTTTCTTT.

This clonotype has ten or more counts. The rearrangement joins TRBV5-1 to TRBJ2-3, with TRBD2 matching over 7 bases. This CDR3 has 15 residues. Losses at the gene ends were 3 bases for V and 2 bases for J; bases not matched to a gene: 6. From germline, CDR1 is SGHRS and CDR2 YFSETQ. The CDR3 DNA reads TGCGCCAGCAGCTCCGGCCGGGGGGTCACAGATACGCAGTATTTT. It encodes CASSSGRGVTDTQYF.